This is a list of T cell receptor beta chains from one sample in a study of cytomegalovirus exposure and HLA in healthy donors. Profiling relied on immunoSEQ multiplex PCR, and the TCRdb table lists in-frame clones only, not all of them. The sample records under 200,000 clones, about 88% being singletons. Sequenced material: PBMCs. All receptors derive from a woman aged 25 to 39 in good health and CMV-seronegative. Both conserved end residues are part of each CDR3. Each record gives: J gene, D gene, clone size, V gene, CDR3 protein, CDR3 DNA. The D gene is left open where the match is weak. A row's size may be missing; if present it is once, few, many or a size class.

>TRBJ2-7|TRBD2|NA|TRBV4-2
CASSQEVGLAGDLAYEQYF
TGTGCCAGCAGCCAAGAGGTGGGACTAGCGGGAGACCTGGCCTACGAGCAGTACTTC
>TRBJ2-7|NA|NA|TRBV6-5
CASSYRDWGSKQYF
TGTGCCAGCAGCTACCGGGACTGGGGTAGCAAGCAGTACTTC
>TRBJ2-2|TRBD2|NA|TRBV7-2
CASSLAGVLAGRNTGELFF
TGTGCCAGCAGCTTAGCTGGTGTACTAGCGGGAAGAAACACCGGGGAGCTGTTTTTT
>TRBJ1-1|NA|NA|TRBV5-5
CASSGEEGEAFF
TGTGCCAGCAGCGGAGAGGAGGGAGAAGCTTTCTTT
>TRBJ2-5|TRBD1|NA|TRBV27
CASSFGTEETQYF
TGTGCCAGCAGTTTCGGGACAGAAGAGACCCAGTACTTC
>TRBJ2-7|NA|NA|TRBV28
CASSNGQHPSYEQYF
TGTGCCAGCAGCAACGGACAGCACCCTTCCTACGAGCAGTACTTC
>TRBJ2-7|NA|NA|TRBV5-1
CASSLDRSFEQYF
TGCGCCAGCAGCTTAGACAGGTCTTTCGAGCAGTACTTC
>TRBJ2-7|NA|few|TRBV28
CASKATSYEQYF
TGTGCCTCCAAAGCGACCTCCTACGAGCAGTACTTC
>TRBJ1-5|NA|NA|TRBV4-1
CASSQSTGIGQPQHF
TGCGCCAGCAGCCAGTCAACAGGGATAGGACAGCCCCAGCATTTT
>TRBJ2-7|NA|NA|TRBV7-9
CASSSETAHFGGPYEQYF
TGTGCCAGCAGTTCAGAAACGGCGCATTTTGGTGGGCCCTACGAGCAGTACTTC
>TRBJ2-3|TRBD1|NA|TRBV19
CASSTGQGRTDTQYF
TGTGCCAGTAGTACCGGACAGGGGCGGACAGATACGCAGTATTTT
>TRBJ2-7|NA|NA|TRBV2
CASSTGTVYEQYF
TGTGCCAGCAGTACCGGGACTGTCTACGAGCAGTACTTC
>TRBJ2-1|NA|few|TRBV27
CASSFIGQYNEQFF
TGTGCCAGCAGTTTCATTGGGCAGTACAATGAGCAGTTCTTC
>TRBJ2-7|NA|once|TRBV2
CASSEESSRRRLYEQYF
TGTGCCAGCAGTGAAGAATCGAGCCGACGGAGGTTGTACGAGCAGTACTTC
>TRBJ1-1|TRBD1|NA|TRBV7-3
CASSPRTGAEAFF
TGTGCCAGCAGCCCTCGGACAGGCGCTGAAGCTTTCTTT
>TRBJ2-7|TRBD2|NA|TRBV27
CASRKSGGQSSYEQYF
TGTGCCAGCAGAAAGAGCGGGGGGCAGAGCTCCTACGAGCAGTACTTC
>TRBJ2-7|NA|NA|TRBV5-4
CASSLDLGLGYEQYF
TGTGCCAGCAGCTTGGATCTGGGGCTGGGATACGAGCAGTACTTC
>TRBJ1-1|NA|NA|TRBV6-5
CASSRRRGGEAFF
TGTGCCAGCAGCCGGCGTCGTGGCGGGGAAGCTTTCTTT
>TRBJ2-5|NA|NA|TRBV9
CASSPNMQTQYF
TGTGCCAGCAGCCCCAACATGCAGACCCAGTACTTC
>TRBJ2-1|TRBD2|NA|TRBV29-1
CSVATGLAGPPDEQFF
TGCAGCGTCGCTACGGGACTAGCGGGACCGCCTGATGAGCAGTTCTTC
>TRBJ2-1|NA|NA|TRBV5-1
CASSLGEGGLYNEQFF
TGCGCCAGCAGCTTGGGAGAGGGGGGGTTATACAATGAGCAGTTCTTC
>TRBJ1-1|NA|NA|TRBV6-6
CASSPGTGRGEAFF
TGTGCCAGCAGCCCCGGGACTGGGAGAGGCGAAGCTTTCTTT
>TRBJ1-1|TRBD1|NA|TRBV6-1
CASRTDRASTAFF
TGTGCCAGCAGAACCGACAGGGCCTCGACGGCTTTCTTT
>TRBJ1-6|NA|NA|TRBV6-5
CASSPEWGVLHF
TGTGCCAGCAGCCCAGAGTGGGGAGTCCTCCACTTT
>TRBJ1-3|NA|NA|TRBV6-1
CASRPAAAGNTIYF
TGTGCCAGCAGGCCGGCGGCAGCCGGAAACACCATATATTTT
>TRBJ2-1|TRBD2|NA|TRBV28
CASSPFAGGRDEQFF
TGTGCCAGCAGTCCGTTCGCGGGAGGGCGGGATGAGCAGTTCTTC
>TRBJ2-3|NA|NA|TRBV5-3
CARSLVAYTDTQYF
TGTGCCAGAAGCTTGGTGGCTTACACAGATACGCAGTATTTT
>TRBJ1-6|NA|NA|TRBV2
CASSDGGWSPLHF
TGTGCCAGCAGCGACGGGGGGTGGTCACCCCTCCACTTT
>TRBJ2-1|TRBD2|NA|TRBV7-9
CASSTPQGGRIQHDNEQFF
TGTGCCAGCAGCACACCCCAGGGCGGGAGGATTCAGCACGACAATGAGCAGTTCTTC
>TRBJ1-1|TRBD1|NA|TRBV5-1
CASSLGPTGLAEAFF
TGCGCCAGCAGCTTGGGACCGACAGGGTTGGCTGAAGCTTTCTTT
>TRBJ2-7|TRBD1|once|TRBV28
CASRRDRGQSYEQYF
TGTGCCAGCCGGCGGGACAGGGGGCAATCCTACGAGCAGTACTTC
>TRBJ2-7|NA|NA|TRBV14
CASSQNDRPPYEQYF
TGTGCCAGCAGCCAAAATGACAGGCCCCCCTACGAGCAGTACTTC
>TRBJ2-3|NA|NA|TRBV28
CASAVRGTDTQYF
TGTGCCAGTGCGGTACGGGGCACAGATACGCAGTATTTT
>TRBJ1-5|NA|NA|TRBV7-6
CASSLDPGYQPQHF
TGTGCCAGCAGCTTAGATCCAGGGTATCAGCCCCAGCATTTT
>TRBJ2-7|TRBD1|NA|TRBV20-1
CSARYRGEQYF
TGCAGTGCTAGATACAGGGGCGAGCAGTACTTC
>TRBJ2-3|TRBD2|NA|TRBV4-1
CASSQSRTRQSNTQYF
TGCGCCAGCAGCCAATCTCGGACTAGGCAAAGTAATACGCAGTATTTT
>TRBJ2-7|TRBD1|NA|TRBV5-1
CASSLGDRESYEQYF
TGCGCCAGCAGCTTGGGGGACAGGGAATCCTACGAGCAGTACTTC
>TRBJ2-5|TRBD2|NA|TRBV5-1
CASSRGLAGGFQETQYF
TGCGCCAGCAGCCGGGGACTAGCGGGGGGGTTTCAAGAGACCCAGTACTTC
>TRBJ2-7|NA|NA|TRBV5-1
CASSTGSSYEQYF
TGCGCCAGCAGCACCGGGAGCTCCTACGAGCAGTACTTC
>TRBJ1-2|NA|NA|TRBV2
CASRDRTNANYGYTF
TGTGCCAGCAGAGACAGGACAAATGCTAACTATGGCTACACCTTC
>TRBJ1-2|NA|few|TRBV6-1
CASTTDSPGGGYTF
TGTGCCAGCACCACGGACAGCCCTGGCGGTGGCTACACCTTC
>TRBJ2-3|NA|once|TRBV27
CASSGTYTDTQYF
TGTGCCAGCTCCGGGACTTACACAGATACGCAGTATTTT
>TRBJ2-1|TRBD2|NA|TRBV18
CASSPDLAGDLVNEQFF
TGTGCCAGCTCACCGGATCTAGCGGGAGACCTTGTAAATGAGCAGTTCTTC
>TRBJ2-2|NA|NA|TRBV15
CATSSVSYGFTGELFF
TGTGCCACCAGCTCCGTATCTTACGGGTTCACCGGGGAGCTGTTTTTT
>TRBJ1-5|NA|few|TRBV14
CASSLGAQPQHF
TGTGCCAGCAGCCTGGGAGCCCAGCCCCAGCATTTT
>TRBJ1-1|TRBD1|NA|TRBV2
CASSARQGQRAEAFF
TGTGCCAGCAGCGCCAGACAGGGTCAAAGGGCTGAAGCTTTCTTT
>TRBJ1-4|NA|NA|TRBV4-2
CASTTSGALSEKLFF
TGTGCCAGTACTACCTCTGGGGCCCTGTCGGAAAAACTGTTTTTT